This T cell receptor (beta chain) originates from a study of CD8+ T cells in alopecia areata. Reverse transcribed after extraction, RNA yielded cDNA as the sequencing template. The data were produced by immunoSEQ multiplex PCR, yet TCRdb's version contains in-frame clones alone and is incomplete. The table shows 98,000 or so clones, with approximately 59% occurring only once. About this clone: Its target is not known.

The germline V gene has CDR1 MNHEY and CDR2 SMNVEV (reference sequence). V was pared by 6 bases and J by 5 bases, with 7 bases of the junction left unmatched. This CDR3 comprises 15 residues. Study-level points and caveats: Possibly as an HLA-related effect, TCR sharing across patients appeared less clear than in mice. Especially in alopecia totalis/universalis, lesional scalp showed greater clonality than normal scalp did.

What was sequenced was CD8+ T cells sorted from blood. This sequence was found in a human donor in good health. This sequence joins TRBV27 and TRBJ1-6; 7 bases align to TRBD1. CDR3 nucleotides: TGTGCCAGCAGCCTCGGACAGGCTAATAATTCACCCCTCCACTTT. This gives the protein CASSLGQANNSPLHF.